These 17 T cell receptor beta chains came from one sample sequenced in a study of response to subunit inactivated influenza vaccine. TCRdb re-called the RT-PCR reads through MiXCR, storing one row per CDR3 protein. The sample carries about 540,000 distinct CDR3 sequences, roughly a quarter recorded once. This same sample was also taken into another study, of T cells expressing NK-cell markers. That study adds: UMI-tagged 5'RACE template switching yielded the TCR beta cDNA.

This specimen consisted of CD4+ T cells sorted from PBMCs, obtained 11 to 12 days after vaccination. Receptor source: a man in his fifties or sixties who received an inactivated influenza vaccine.

The chain recombines TRBV10-3 with TRBJ2-7; 10 bases line up with TRBD2. CDR3 size: 15 residues. J lost 2 bases, V lost 10 bases, and 11 bases had no gene match. Germline CDR1 ENHRY, CDR2 SYGVKD. The CDR3 is CATTIGTSAAYEQYF. CDR3 sequence (DNA): TGTGCCACCACTATCGGGACTAGCGCGGCCTACGAGCAGTACTTC.

This clonotype has a single count. This chain connects TRBV2 to TRBJ2-1; the D gene is possibly TRBD1 (6 bases). The length of the CDR3 is 12 residues. The V and J ends lost 10 bases and 6 bases respectively, with 13 bases between them. Germline values: CDR1 SNHLY, CDR2 FYNNEI. The DNA for the CDR3 is TGTGCCAACGGACAGAACGGCAATGAGCAGTTCTTC. Residues: CANGQNGNEQFF. The whole variable domain, remainder taken from reference TRBV2 and TRBJ2-1, is EPEVTQTPSHQVTQMGQEVILRCVPISNHLYFYWYRQILGQKVEFLVSFYNNEISEKSEIFDDQFSVERPDGSNFTLKIRSTKLEDSAMYFCANGQNGNEQFFGPGTRLTVL.

This rearrangement joins TRBV2 to TRBJ1-2; a possible D gene is TRBD1 (6 bases). Deletions cut 3 bases from V and 4 bases from J, with 18 bases between. Germline lookup yields CDR1 SNHLY and CDR2 FYNNEI. CDR3 length: 16 amino acids. The CDR3 nucleotides are TGTGCCAGCAGTGATGGTATTACAGGGAGTCGCTATGGCTACACCTTC. As protein: CASSDGITGSRYGYTF.

This clonotype was observed many times. This chain connects TRBV7-6 to TRBJ2-3; D remains unclear. Germline V lookup: CDR1 SGHVS, CDR2 FNYEAQ. V gave up 2 bases and J gave up 0 bases, with 9 bases separating them. The CDR3 runs 15 residues. CDR3 DNA: TGTGCCAGCAGCTTAAGGACGGCGAGCACAGATACGCAGTATTTT. Protein: CASSLRTASTDTQYF.

CDR3 in amino acids: CASSQSGGMDEQFF. CDR3 coding DNA: TGTGCCAGCAGCCAGAGCGGGGGAATGGATGAGCAGTTCTTC. The rearrangement uses TRBV7-3 and TRBJ2-1; 8 nucleotides match TRBD2. V was clipped by 5 bases and J by 8 bases; unmatched bases: 8. The CDR3 length is 14 residues. Germline CDR1 SGHTA, CDR2 FQGTGA.

V usage is TRBV6-2 or TRBV6-3 and J usage is TRBJ2-5, with 7 bases lining up with TRBD2. Germline loops: CDR1 MNHEY, CDR2 SVGEGT. The CDR3 runs to 16 residues. J lost 5 bases, V lost 6 bases, and 15 bases had no gene match. The CDR3 spells CASSSRYLAEMETQYF. CDR3 nucleotides: TGTGCCAGCAGCTCTAGATACCTAGCGGAGATGGAGACCCAGTACTTC.

This sequence joins TRBV6-5 and TRBJ2-1; TRBD2 aligns across 9 bases. The CDR3 consists of 16 residues. CDR1 is MNHEY, CDR2 SVGAGI, per germline. The J segment lost 7 bases and the V segment lost 3 bases, leaving 10 bases of the junction unmatched. CDR3 coding DNA: TGTGCCAGCAGTTATATCGCTAGCGGGGCAGGGAATGAGCAGTTCTTC. Its protein is CASSYIASGAGNEQFF.

Only a few counts were recorded for this clonotype. The chain carries TRBV6-6 and TRBJ1-5; maybe TRBD1 (5 bases). CDR1 is MNHNY, CDR2 SVGAGI, per germline (reference sequence). The CDR3 runs 13 residues. Between the trimmed V and J ends, which lost 6 bases and 6 bases, there was a span of 12 bases. This CDR3 is CASRNRFSQPQHF. DNA of the CDR3: TGTGCCAGCAGAAACAGGTTTAGTCAGCCCCAGCATTTT.

This chain joins TRBV20-1 and TRBJ2-5; D not resolved. Germline V gene data show CDR1 as DFQATT and CDR2 as SNEGSKA (reference sequence). Deletions cut 3 bases from V and 5 bases from J, with 10 bases between. The CDR3 is 12 residues long. CDR3 DNA: TGCAGTGCTAGCGCTGGGGTGGAGACCCAGTACTTC. This sequence encodes CSASAGVETQYF.

The chain uses TRBV7-2 and TRBJ1-3; 8 bases fit TRBD1. With 6 bases clipped from V and 4 bases from J, the junction kept 8 bases outside the gene matches. This CDR3 has 15 amino acids. In germline, CDR1 is SGHTA, CDR2 FQGNSA. The CDR3, as DNA: TGTGCCAGCAGACCAGGGGGCGCAGGAGGAAACACCATATATTTT. Protein sequence: CASRPGGAGGNTIYF.

This clonotype has only one observation. The V and J genes are TRBV2 and TRBJ1-4; 7 bases are a match to TRBD1. Germline CDR1 and CDR2: SNHLY and FYNNEI. With 10 bases clipped from V and 0 bases from J, the junction kept 11 bases outside the gene matches. The CDR3 runs 16 residues. CDR3 nucleotide sequence: TGTGCCACGAGACACAGGGGTATGGCAACTAATGAAAAACTGTTTTTT. This translates into CATRHRGMATNEKLFF.

The chain has TRBV12-3 or TRBV12-4 and TRBJ1-1; TRBD1 aligns across 7 bases. There are 14 residues in the CDR3. The V segment lost 4 bases and the J segment 0 bases; nucleotides outside the gene matches: 2. The CDR3 here is CASSWDSVNTEAFF. CDR3 DNA sequence: TGTGCCAGCAGTTGGGACAGTGTGAACACTGAAGCTTTCTTT.

This clonotype was recorded at least ten times. The gene calls are TRBV29-1 and TRBJ2-1; 10 bases agree with TRBD2. Germline assignment: CDR1 SQVTM and CDR2 ANQGSEA. Trimming cost V 6 bases and J 8 bases; bases outside gene matches: 4. The CDR3 covers 12 residues. The CDR3 bases are TGCAGCGTATCGACTAGCGGGCATGAGCAGTTCTTC. It codes for CSVSTSGHEQFF.

The CDR3 protein is CASRGQGLTGELFF. In DNA form, the CDR3 reads TGCGCCAGCAGGGGACAGGGTCTGACCGGGGAGCTGTTTTTT. The chain has TRBV5-1 and TRBJ2-2, with 9 bases identical to TRBD1. Germline CDR1 SGHRS, CDR2 YFSETQ. This CDR3 region has 14 residues. V lost 5 bases, J lost 5 bases, and 4 bases stayed unmatched.

The sample holds many counts of this clonotype. The J gene is TRBJ2-7, the V gene TRBV12-3 or TRBV12-4; 10 bases align to TRBD1. V lost 5 bases to trimming and J lost 6 bases; unmatched junction nucleotides: 10. The CDR3 runs to 15 residues. CDR3 sequence reads: CASSKGGTGDFEQYF. CDR3 DNA: TGTGCCAGCAGTAAGGGAGGGACAGGGGACTTCGAGCAGTACTTC.

About this clonotype itself: This sequence may be a read error, since a much larger clone differs from it by one base. CDR3 coding DNA: TGCGCCATCAGCCCGTCAGGGGAAAGCAATCAGCCCCAGCATTTT. Encoded protein: CAISPSGESNQPQHF. The chain couples TRBV5-1 to TRBJ1-5; tentatively, D is TRBD1 (6 bases). This CDR3 has 15 residues. Germline CDR1 and CDR2: SGHRS and YFSETQ.

The chain combines TRBV6-2 or TRBV6-3 with TRBJ2-3; a weak D match, TRBD2 (5 bases). The CDR3 is 14 amino acids. Germline assignment: CDR1 MNHEY and CDR2 SVGEGT. V lost 6 bases, J lost 4 bases, and 14 bases lay in between. For the CDR3, the DNA is TGTGCCAGCAGGTGGGATTGGGGAGCAGATACGCAGTATTTT. It codes for CASRWDWGADTQYF.